Listed below are T cell receptor beta chains from one sample, sequenced in a study of naive and memory T cell subsets. TCRdb recomputed calls from the UMI-ligation and nested PCR reads with MiXCR, one row per CDR3 protein. The data show around 30,000 distinct CDR3 sequences, about 10% seen once. What was sequenced was effector memory CD4+ T cells from blood. The receptor set was obtained from a human donor in good health. The CDR3 runs from the conserved cysteine through the conserved F or W. D genes are given only for firm matches. Size is stated for part of the rows, as once, few or many counts, or as a class when the clone is expanded.

>TRBJ2-7|many|TRBV12-3/TRBV12-4|.
TGTGCCAGCAGTTTACAGGCCAACTACGAGCAGTACTTC
CASSLQANYEQYF
>TRBJ1-6|.|TRBV20-1|.
TGCAGTGCTAGGGATTCCCGGGCGTCCAGCGGACGGTCACCCCTCCACTTT
CSARDSRASSGRSPLHF
>TRBJ2-3|many|TRBV4-2|.
TGTGCCAGCAGCCAAGATTCGCACTACACGGTGACAGATACGCAGTATTTT
CASSQDSHYTVTDTQYF
>TRBJ2-3|medium-sized|TRBV29-1|.
TGCAGCGTTGTTGCCGTCACAGATACGCAGTATTTT
CSVVAVTDTQYF
>TRBJ1-1|few|TRBV3-1|.
TGTGCCAGCAGCCGACTTTTTACAGGTAACACTGAAGCTTTCTTT
CASSRLFTGNTEAFF
>TRBJ1-2|.|TRBV25-1|TRBD1
TGTGCCAGCAGTGAACAGGGACAGGGGGATGGCTACACCTTC
CASSEQGQGDGYTF
>TRBJ2-4|few|TRBV9|.
TGTGCCAGCAGCGTAGGCCCGGGGGCCATTCAGTACTTC
CASSVGPGAIQYF
>TRBJ2-5|few|TRBV11-2|.
TGTGCCAGCAGCTTAGAGACAGGCCCGCGGGAGACCCAGTACTTC
CASSLETGPRETQYF
>TRBJ2-7|many|TRBV27|.
TGTGCCAGCAGTTCGCAGGGTATAGGCTCCTACGAGCAGTACTTC
CASSSQGIGSYEQYF
>TRBJ1-6|few|TRBV7-9|.
TGTGCCAGCAGCTTCTCCCGTAAGGGTTTCGTGGATTCACCCCTCCACTTT
CASSFSRKGFVDSPLHF
>TRBJ2-7|many|TRBV20-1|.
TGCAGTGCCGTATCCTACGAGCAGTACTTC
CSAVSYEQYF
>TRBJ2-3|many|TRBV5-1|.
TGCGCCAGCAAACTACAGGGTGGCGCAGATACGCAGTATTTT
CASKLQGGADTQYF
>TRBJ1-2|.|TRBV5-4|.
TGTGCCAGCAGCCCGACACAGGGCTATGGCTACACCTTC
CASSPTQGYGYTF
>TRBJ2-1|.|TRBV27|.
TGTGCCAGCAGTTTTACTAGCTTCCACCATTCCTACAATGAGCAGTTCTTC
CASSFTSFHHSYNEQFF
>TRBJ1-5|.|TRBV2|TRBD1
TGTGCCAGCAGCGCGGACAGGACGGATCAGCCCCAGCATTTT
CASSADRTDQPQHF
>TRBJ2-2|few|TRBV5-1|.
TGCGCCAGCCTCGAGGGCGGGGAGCTGTTTTTT
CASLEGGELFF
>TRBJ2-1|.|TRBV12-3/TRBV12-4|TRBD2
TGTGCCAGCAGGACTAGCGGGAGCTCGTATGAGCAGTTCTTC
CASRTSGSSYEQFF
>TRBJ1-1|.|TRBV28|.
TGTGCCAGCAGGAGTCAGGGACGCACTGAAGCTTTCTTT
CASRSQGRTEAFF
>TRBJ2-5|.|TRBV7-9|.
TGTGCCAGCAGACCGGGGATGGGGAGGTACGAGACCCAGTACTTC
CASRPGMGRYETQYF
>TRBJ1-6|few|TRBV18|TRBD1
TGTGCCAGCTCACCAAAGGGACAGCAAAATAATTCACCCCTCCACTTT
CASSPKGQQNNSPLHF
>TRBJ2-6|.|TRBV6-2/TRBV6-3|.
TGTGCCAGCAGTCCGCGTCACCCGGGTGCTTGGCCTGGGGCCAACGTCCTGACTTTC
CASSPRHPGAWPGANVLTF
>TRBJ2-2|.|TRBV7-6|TRBD1
TGTGCCAGCAGTACGACAGGGGGCTACACCGGGGAGCTGTTTTTT
CASSTTGGYTGELFF
>TRBJ1-1|medium-sized|TRBV5-5|TRBD1
TGTGCCAGCAGCCTAGACCTACAGGGGACTGAAGCTTTCTTT
CASSLDLQGTEAFF
>TRBJ2-2|many|TRBV19|.
TGTGCCAGTAGTAGGATTGACGGGGCAGTCTACCGGACCGGGGAGCTGTTTTTT
CASSRIDGAVYRTGELFF
>TRBJ2-3|.|TRBV7-2|TRBD2
TGTGCCAGCAGCTCGATGGGACTAGTTGCAGATACGCAGTATTTT
CASSSMGLVADTQYF
>TRBJ1-1|many|TRBV5-1|.
TGCGCCAGCAGCTTGGATCGCGGAACTATGAACACTGAAGCTTTCTTT
CASSLDRGTMNTEAFF
>TRBJ2-5|many|TRBV20-1|.
TGCAGTGCTAGAGAGCATGGACTAACCGCTAAGACCCAGTACTTC
CSAREHGLTAKTQYF
>TRBJ1-6|few|TRBV7-9|.
TGTGCCAGCAGCTTAACATACTCACCCCTCCACTTT
CASSLTYSPLHF
>TRBJ2-7|.|TRBV24-1|.
TGTGCCACCAGCCGGGACAACTCCTACGAGCAGTACTTC
CATSRDNSYEQYF
>TRBJ1-2|.|TRBV3-1|.
TGTGCCAGCAGCCAAGATCCCGGGACCCTTATGGATGGCTACACCTTC
CASSQDPGTLMDGYTF
>TRBJ2-1|.|TRBV13|.
TGTGCCAGCAGCGCATGGACTACACTAAGCAGCAATGAGCAGTTCTTC
CASSAWTTLSSNEQFF
>TRBJ2-7|few|TRBV15|.
TGTGCCACCAGCAGGACTGGTGGTCAGTCGAGGAGGGAGCAGTACTTC
CATSRTGGQSRREQYF
>TRBJ1-2|.|TRBV7-9|.
TGTGCCAGCAGCTTACGAGGGGACTTCTATGGCTACACCTTC
CASSLRGDFYGYTF
>TRBJ1-2|few|TRBV29-1|.
TGCAGCGTTGGTTGGGTTAATGGCTACACCTTC
CSVGWVNGYTF
>TRBJ2-5|.|TRBV7-9|.
TGTGCCGGCTCCAATGGGGGTGAGACCCAGTACTTC
CAGSNGGETQYF
>TRBJ1-5|.|TRBV20-1|.
TGCAGTGCTACAGCCATGGGTCACCCCCAGCATTTT
CSATAMGHPQHF
>TRBJ2-3|few|TRBV11-1|TRBD2
TGTGCCAGCAGCGTCACTAGCGGGGGGGCTAGAGATACGCAGTATTTT
CASSVTSGGARDTQYF
>TRBJ2-7|few|TRBV5-4|TRBD1
TGTGCCAGCAGCTTGGCTCACGGTGGCGGGACAGGGCCCGAGCAGTACTTC
CASSLAHGGGTGPEQYF
>TRBJ1-6|many|TRBV18|.
TGTGCCAGCTCACCAGTTGCAGTTGGGAGCTCCTATAATTCACCCCTCCACTTT
CASSPVAVGSSYNSPLHF
>TRBJ2-2|.|TRBV7-6|.
TGTGCCAGCAGCTCCGGGGATCCGGGGAGCACCGGGGAGCTGTTTTTT
CASSSGDPGSTGELFF
>TRBJ2-7|few|TRBV7-2|TRBD2
TGTGCCAGCAGCACACGATCAAGCGGGGGGACCTACGAGCAGTACTTC
CASSTRSSGGTYEQYF
>TRBJ1-2|few|TRBV7-2|.
TGTGCCAGCAGCTTAGATTCGCACAGGGACTATGGCTACACCTTC
CASSLDSHRDYGYTF
>TRBJ2-7|many|TRBV20-1|.
TGCAGTGCTAGTAACGTTGTCGAGCAGTACTTC
CSASNVVEQYF
>TRBJ2-7|.|TRBV29-1|.
TGCAGCGTTGTGGCAGGGACCTACGAGCAGTACTTC
CSVVAGTYEQYF
>TRBJ2-7|.|TRBV4-2|TRBD1
TGTGCCAGCAGCCAAAGGCCGGGACAGGGGTCCTACGAGCAGTACTTC
CASSQRPGQGSYEQYF
>TRBJ2-7|few|TRBV6-6|.
TGTGCCAGCAGCTACCAGCAGAAAGCCTACGAGCAGTACTTC
CASSYQQKAYEQYF
>TRBJ2-1|few|TRBV24-1|TRBD2
TGTGCCACCAGTGATGGACTAGCCGGATCCTACAATGAGCAGTTCTTC
CATSDGLAGSYNEQFF
>TRBJ2-3|many|TRBV20-1|TRBD2
TGCAGTGCTAGAGGGGGGGGAAGAAACACAGATACGCAGTATTTT
CSARGGGRNTDTQYF
>TRBJ2-3|many|TRBV7-2|TRBD1
TGTGCCAGCAGCATAGACAGGGTTTCTTCAGATACGCAGTATTTT
CASSIDRVSSDTQYF
>TRBJ1-5|.|TRBV7-9|TRBD1
TGTGCCAGCAGCCGGGGGACAGGCAATCAGCCCCAGCATTTT
CASSRGTGNQPQHF
>TRBJ2-6|.|TRBV6-5|.
TGTGCCAGCAGTCCCACCAACTCTGGGGCCAACGTCCTGACTTTC
CASSPTNSGANVLTF
>TRBJ2-5|.|TRBV25-1|TRBD2
TGTGCCAGCAGTGATGGCGGGAGCTTGGTGACCCAGTACTTC
CASSDGGSLVTQYF
>TRBJ1-3|.|TRBV28|.
TGTGCCAGCGGGGTTAGTAGTTATACTGGAAACACCATATATTTT
CASGVSSYTGNTIYF